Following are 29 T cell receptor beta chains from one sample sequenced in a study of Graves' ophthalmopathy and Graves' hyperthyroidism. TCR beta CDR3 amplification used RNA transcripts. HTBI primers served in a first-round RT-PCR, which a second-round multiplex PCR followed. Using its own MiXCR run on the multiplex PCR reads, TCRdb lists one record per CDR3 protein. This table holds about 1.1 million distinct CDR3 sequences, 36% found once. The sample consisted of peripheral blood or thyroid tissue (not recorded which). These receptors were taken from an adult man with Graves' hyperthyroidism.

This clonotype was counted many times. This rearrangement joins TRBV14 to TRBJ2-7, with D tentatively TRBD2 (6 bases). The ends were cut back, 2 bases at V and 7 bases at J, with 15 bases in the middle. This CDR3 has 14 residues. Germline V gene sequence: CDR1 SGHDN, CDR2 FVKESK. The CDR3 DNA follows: TGTGCCAGCAGCCAATCGGGACTTATAGGGGAGCAGTACTTC. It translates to CASSQSGLIGEQYF.

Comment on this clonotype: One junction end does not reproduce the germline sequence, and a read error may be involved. CDR3 sequence: CASSLQGGFKDF. CDR3 DNA sequence: TGTGCCAGCAGTTTGCAGGGAGGGTTTAAGGACTTC. The rearrangement links TRBV14 to TRBJ2-5; 7 bases fit TRBD2. The germline gives CDR1 SGHDN, CDR2 FVKESK. The CDR3 is 12 residues long.

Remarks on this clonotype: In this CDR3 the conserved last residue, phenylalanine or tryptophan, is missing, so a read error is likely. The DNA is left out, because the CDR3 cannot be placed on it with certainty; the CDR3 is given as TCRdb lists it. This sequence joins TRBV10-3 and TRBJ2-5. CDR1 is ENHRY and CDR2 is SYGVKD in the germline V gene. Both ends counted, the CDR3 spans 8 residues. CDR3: CAISESKL.

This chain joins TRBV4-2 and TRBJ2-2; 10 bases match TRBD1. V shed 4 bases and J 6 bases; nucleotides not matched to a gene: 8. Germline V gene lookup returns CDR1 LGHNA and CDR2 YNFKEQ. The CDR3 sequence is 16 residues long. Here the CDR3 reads CASSPSGTGDSGELFF. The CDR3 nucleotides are TGTGCCAGCAGCCCCTCCGGGACAGGGGATTCCGGGGAGCTGTTTTTT.

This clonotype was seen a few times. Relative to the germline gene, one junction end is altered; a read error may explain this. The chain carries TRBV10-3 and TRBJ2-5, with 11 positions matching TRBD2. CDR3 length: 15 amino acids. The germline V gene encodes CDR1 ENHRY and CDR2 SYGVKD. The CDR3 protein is CASSSGLAVQETQYF. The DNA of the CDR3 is TGTGCCAGCAGTTCGGGACTAGCGGTCCAAGAGACCCAGTACTTC.

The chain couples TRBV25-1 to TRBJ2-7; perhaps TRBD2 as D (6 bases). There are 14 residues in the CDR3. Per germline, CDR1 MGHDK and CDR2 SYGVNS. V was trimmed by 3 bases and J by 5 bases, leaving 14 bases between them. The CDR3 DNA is TGTGCCAGCAGTGACGTTTCGGGGGTTAACGAGCAGTACTTC. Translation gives CASSDVSGVNEQYF.

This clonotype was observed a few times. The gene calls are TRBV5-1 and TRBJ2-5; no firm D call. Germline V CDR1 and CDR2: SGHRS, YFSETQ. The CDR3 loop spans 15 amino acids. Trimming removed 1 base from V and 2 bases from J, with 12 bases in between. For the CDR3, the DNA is TGCGCCAGCAGCTTGAAATCTACAGCTCAAGAGACCCAGTACTTC. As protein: CASSLKSTAQETQYF.

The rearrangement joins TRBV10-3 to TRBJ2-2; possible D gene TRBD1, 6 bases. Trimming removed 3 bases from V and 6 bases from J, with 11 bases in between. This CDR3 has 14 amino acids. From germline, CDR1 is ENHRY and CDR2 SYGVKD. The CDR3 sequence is CAISDGTTPGELFF. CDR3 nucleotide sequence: TGTGCCATCAGTGACGGGACAACTCCCGGGGAGCTGTTTTTT.

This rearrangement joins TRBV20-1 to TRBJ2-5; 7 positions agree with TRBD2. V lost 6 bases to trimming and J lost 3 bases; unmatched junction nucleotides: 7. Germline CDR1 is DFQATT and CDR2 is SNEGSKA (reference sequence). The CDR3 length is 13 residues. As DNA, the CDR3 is TGCAGTGCCCCCGGGACTAAAAAAGAGACCCAGTACTTC. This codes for CSAPGTKKETQYF.

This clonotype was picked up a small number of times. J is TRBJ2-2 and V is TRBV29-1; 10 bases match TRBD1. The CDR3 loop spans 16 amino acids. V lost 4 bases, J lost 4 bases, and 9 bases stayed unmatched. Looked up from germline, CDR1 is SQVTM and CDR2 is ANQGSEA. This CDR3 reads CSVGGEGTGVTGELFF. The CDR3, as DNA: TGCAGCGTTGGTGGAGAGGGGACAGGGGTCACCGGGGAGCTGTTTTTT.

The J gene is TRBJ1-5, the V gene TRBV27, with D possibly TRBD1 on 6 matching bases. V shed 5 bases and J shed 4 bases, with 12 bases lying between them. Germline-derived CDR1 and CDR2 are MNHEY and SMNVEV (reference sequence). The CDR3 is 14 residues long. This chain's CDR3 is CASSQTGHNQPQHF. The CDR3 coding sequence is TGTGCCAGCAGTCAGACAGGCCATAATCAGCCCCAGCATTTT.

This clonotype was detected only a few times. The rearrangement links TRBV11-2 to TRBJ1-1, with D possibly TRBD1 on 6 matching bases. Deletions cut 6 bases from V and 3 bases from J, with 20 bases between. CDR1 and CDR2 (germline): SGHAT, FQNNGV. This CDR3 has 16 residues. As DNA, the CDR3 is TGTGCCAGCAGACCCACGGGGGGGGCGACGGACACTGAAGCTTTCTTT. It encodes CASRPTGGATDTEAFF.

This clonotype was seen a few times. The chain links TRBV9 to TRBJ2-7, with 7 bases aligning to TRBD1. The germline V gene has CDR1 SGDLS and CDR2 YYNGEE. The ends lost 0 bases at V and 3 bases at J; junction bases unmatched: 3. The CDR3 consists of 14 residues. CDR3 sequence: CASSVEHRGYEQYF. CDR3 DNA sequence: TGTGCCAGCAGCGTAGAGCACAGGGGCTACGAGCAGTACTTC.

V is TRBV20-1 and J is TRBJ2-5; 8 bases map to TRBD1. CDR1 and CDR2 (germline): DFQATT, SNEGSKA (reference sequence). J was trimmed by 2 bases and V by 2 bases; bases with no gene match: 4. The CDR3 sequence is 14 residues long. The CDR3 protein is CSARRQGRQETQYF. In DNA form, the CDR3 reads TGCAGTGCTAGACGACAGGGGAGGCAAGAGACCCAGTACTTC.

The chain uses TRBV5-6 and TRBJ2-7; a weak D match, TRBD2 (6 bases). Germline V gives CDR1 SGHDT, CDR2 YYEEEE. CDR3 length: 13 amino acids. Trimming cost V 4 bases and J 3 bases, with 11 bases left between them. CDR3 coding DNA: TGTGCCAGCAGCGGGGACTCGTACTACGAGCAGTACTTC. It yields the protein CASSGDSYYEQYF.

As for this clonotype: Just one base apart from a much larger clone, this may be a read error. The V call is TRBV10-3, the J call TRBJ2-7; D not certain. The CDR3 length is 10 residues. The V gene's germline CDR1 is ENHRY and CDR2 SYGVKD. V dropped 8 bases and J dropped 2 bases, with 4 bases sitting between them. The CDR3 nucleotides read TGTGCCATCTTGGCCTACGAGCAGTACTTC. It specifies CAILAYEQYF.

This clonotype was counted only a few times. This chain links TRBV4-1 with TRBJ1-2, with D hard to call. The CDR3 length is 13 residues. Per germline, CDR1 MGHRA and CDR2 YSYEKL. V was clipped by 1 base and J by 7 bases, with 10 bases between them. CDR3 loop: CASSQAYRPGYTF. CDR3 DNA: TGCGCCAGCAGCCAAGCTTATAGGCCTGGCTACACCTTC.

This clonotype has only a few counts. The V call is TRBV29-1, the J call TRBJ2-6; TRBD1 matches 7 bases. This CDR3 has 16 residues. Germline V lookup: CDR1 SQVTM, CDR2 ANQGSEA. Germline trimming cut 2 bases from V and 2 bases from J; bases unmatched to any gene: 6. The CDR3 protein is CSVELSQGAGANVLTF. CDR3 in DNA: TGCAGCGTTGAACTATCGCAGGGGGCTGGGGCCAACGTCCTGACTTTC.

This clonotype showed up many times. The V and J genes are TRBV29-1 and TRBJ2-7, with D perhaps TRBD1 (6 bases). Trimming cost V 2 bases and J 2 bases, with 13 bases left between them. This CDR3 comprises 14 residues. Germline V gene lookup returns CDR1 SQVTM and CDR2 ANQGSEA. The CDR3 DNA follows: TGCAGCGTTGAACTCGGGACATCACCCTACGAGCAGTACTTC. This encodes CSVELGTSPYEQYF.

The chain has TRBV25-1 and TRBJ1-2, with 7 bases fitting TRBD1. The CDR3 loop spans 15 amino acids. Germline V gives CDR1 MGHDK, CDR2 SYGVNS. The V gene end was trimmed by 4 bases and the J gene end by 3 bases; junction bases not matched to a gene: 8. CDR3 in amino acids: CASSGGGRGDYGYTF. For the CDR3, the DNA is TGTGCCAGCAGTGGAGGGGGCAGGGGGGACTATGGCTACACCTTC.

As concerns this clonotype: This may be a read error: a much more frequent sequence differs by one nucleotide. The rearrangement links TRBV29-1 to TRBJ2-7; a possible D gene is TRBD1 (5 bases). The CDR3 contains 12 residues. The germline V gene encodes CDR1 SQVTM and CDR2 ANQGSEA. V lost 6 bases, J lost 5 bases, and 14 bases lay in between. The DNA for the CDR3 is TGCAGCGTGGGAAGGGGAAGGCACGAGCAGTACTTC. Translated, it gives CSVGRGRHEQYF.

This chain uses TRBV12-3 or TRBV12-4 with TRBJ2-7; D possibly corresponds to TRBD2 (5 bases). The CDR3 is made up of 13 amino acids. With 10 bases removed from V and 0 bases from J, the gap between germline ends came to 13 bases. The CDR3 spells CAISEGNSYEQYF. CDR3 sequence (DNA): TGTGCCATCTCTGAGGGTAACTCCTACGAGCAGTACTTC.

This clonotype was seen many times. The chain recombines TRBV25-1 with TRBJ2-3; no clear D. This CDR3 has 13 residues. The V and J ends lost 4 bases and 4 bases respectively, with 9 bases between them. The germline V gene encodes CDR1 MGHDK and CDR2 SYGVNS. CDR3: CASSGKGADTQYF. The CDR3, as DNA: TGTGCCAGCAGTGGCAAAGGCGCAGATACGCAGTATTTT.

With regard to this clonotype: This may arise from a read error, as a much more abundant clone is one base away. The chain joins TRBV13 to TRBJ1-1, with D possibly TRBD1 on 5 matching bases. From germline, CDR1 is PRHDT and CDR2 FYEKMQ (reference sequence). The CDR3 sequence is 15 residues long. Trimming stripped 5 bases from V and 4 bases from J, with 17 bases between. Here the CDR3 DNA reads TGTGCCAGCAGCGCCAATCCGGGGGTGGGCACTGAAGCTTTCTTT. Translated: CASSANPGVGTEAFF.

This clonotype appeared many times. The DNA for the CDR3 is TGTGCCAGCAGCTTAGGGGGATTAGCTAACTATGGCTACACCTTC. This sequence encodes CASSLGGLANYGYTF. The genes are TRBV7-2 and TRBJ1-2; D is unclear. Germline V gene lookup returns CDR1 SGHTA and CDR2 FQGNSA. The V and J ends lost 1 base and 0 bases respectively, with 9 bases between them. This CDR3 is 15 amino acids long.

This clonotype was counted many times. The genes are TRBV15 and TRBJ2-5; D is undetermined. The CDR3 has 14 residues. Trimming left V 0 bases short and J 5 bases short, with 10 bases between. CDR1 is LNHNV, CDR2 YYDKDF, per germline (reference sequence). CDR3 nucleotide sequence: TGTGCCACCAGCAGAGATCGAGTTTCGGAGACCCAGTACTTC. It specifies CATSRDRVSETQYF.

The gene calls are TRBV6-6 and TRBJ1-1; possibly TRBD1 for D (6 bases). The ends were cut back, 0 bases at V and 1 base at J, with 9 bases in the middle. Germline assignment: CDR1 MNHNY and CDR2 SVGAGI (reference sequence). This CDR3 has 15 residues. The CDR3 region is CASSYSGGKNTEAFF. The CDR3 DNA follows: TGTGCCAGCAGTTACTCTGGGGGCAAGAACACTGAAGCTTTCTTT.

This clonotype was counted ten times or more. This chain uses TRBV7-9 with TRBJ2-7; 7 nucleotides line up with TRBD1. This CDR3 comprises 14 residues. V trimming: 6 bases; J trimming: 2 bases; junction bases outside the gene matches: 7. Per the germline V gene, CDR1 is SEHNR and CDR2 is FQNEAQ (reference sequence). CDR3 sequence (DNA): TGTGCCAGCAGTTCCTGGGGGACAGCCTACGAGCAGTACTTC. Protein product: CASSSWGTAYEQYF.

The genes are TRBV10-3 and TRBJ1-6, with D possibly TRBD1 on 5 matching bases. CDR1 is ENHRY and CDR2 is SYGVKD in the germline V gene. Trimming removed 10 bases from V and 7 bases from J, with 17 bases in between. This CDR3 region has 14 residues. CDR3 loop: CATRERGLNSPLHF. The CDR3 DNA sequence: TGTGCCACCCGGGAAAGGGGTTTGAATTCACCCCTCCACTTT.